This T cell receptor beta chain was captured by sequencing in a study of molecular identifiers for immune sequencing clone quantification. Sorting isolated naive CD8 T cells as CD8+CD4-CCR7+CD45RA+ events. The CDR3 is made up of 16 amino acids. The V gene's germline CDR1 is SGHRS and CDR2 YFSETQ. V was pared by 4 bases and J by 4 bases, with 13 bases of the junction left unmatched. One entry per CDR3 protein, called by TCRdb with MiXCR from the PCR reads. The data contain hundreds of thousands of distinct CDR3 sequences, around 25% of them singletons. In its sample, this clonotype was seen a few times.

The J gene is TRBJ2-5, the V gene TRBV5-1; TRBD1 agrees at 7 bases. This TCR derives from a human donor in good health. Some libraries in this study had Jurkat cell RNA spiked in. The sample was naive CD8+ T cells from blood, with Jurkat cell RNA spiked in. Subset given: FACS-sorted CD8+CD4-CCR7+CD45RA+ naive T cells. In DNA form, the CDR3 reads TGCGCCAGCAGCCGCGTCGAGAGGGGGCCTTTAGAGACCCAGTACTTC. It is translated as CASSRVERGPLETQYF.